The next 10 T cell receptor beta chains were all read from a single sample in a study of OX40 agonist ivuxolimab in advanced cancers. The repertoire was sequenced with immunoSEQ multiplex PCR; TCRdb's copy has only in-frame clones and lacks some. The sample has tens of thousands of clones, around four fifths seen once; the top ten hold roughly 34%. The sample in question was CD4+ or CD8+ T cells sorted from blood, obtained in a trial of the OX40 agonist ivuxolimab. These receptors originate from an adult with an advanced solid tumor such as melanoma, head and neck, liver or kidney cancer.

The chain carries TRBV4-1 and TRBJ1-5; 7 nucleotides line up with TRBD1. The CDR3 totals 16 residues. Germline V gene data show CDR1 as MGHRA and CDR2 as YSYEKL. V shed 4 bases, J shed 0 bases, and the junction held 6 bases outside the gene matches. Written as DNA, the CDR3 is TGCGCCAGCAGCCCCTTAACAGGGGATAGCAATCAGCCCCAGCATTTT. Translated, it gives CASSPLTGDSNQPQHF.

The chain is built from TRBV6-1 and TRBJ2-5; 10 positions agree with TRBD1. Per germline, CDR1 MNHNS and CDR2 SASEGT. CDR3 length: 14 residues. Trimming at V came to 6 bases and at J to 5 bases, leaving 6 bases not matched to a gene. The CDR3, as DNA: TGTGCCAGCAGGGACTGGGGACAGGGGGAGACCCAGTACTTC. It translates to CASRDWGQGETQYF.

The chain joins TRBV18 to TRBJ2-3; weak D call: TRBD1 (6 bases). Germline CDR1 and CDR2: KGHSH and LQKENI. V lost 3 bases and J 7 bases, leaving 11 bases between the germline ends. The CDR3 contains 13 residues. The CDR3 bases are TGTGCCAGCTCACCCCATACAGGGTATACGCAGTATTTT. Amino acid sequence: CASSPHTGYTQYF.

The chain couples TRBV19 to TRBJ1-6; the match to TRBD1 covers 8 bases. The CDR3 sequence is 15 residues long. Germline V gene lookup returns CDR1 LNHDA and CDR2 SQIVND (reference sequence). V shed 4 bases and J 10 bases; nucleotides not matched to a gene: 9. The CDR3 nucleotides are TGTGCCAGTAGTACGAGGACAGGGTCGGGATCACCCCTCCACTTT. The encoded protein is CASSTRTGSGSPLHF.

This chain uses TRBV28 with TRBJ2-3, with TRBD2 matching 12 bases. From germline, CDR1 is MDHEN and CDR2 SYDVKM. The ends lost 6 bases at V and 4 bases at J; junction bases unmatched: 2. The length of the CDR3 is 14 residues. CDR3 sequence (DNA): TGTGCCAGCAGGCTAGCGGGAGGGCCAGATACGCAGTATTTT. The encoded protein is CASRLAGGPDTQYF.

The chain combines TRBV6-5 with TRBJ2-3; 7 bases are a match to TRBD1. This CDR3 is built from 14 residues. The germline V gene has CDR1 MNHEY and CDR2 SVGAGI. V lost 6 bases, J lost 6 bases, and 9 bases stayed unmatched. Here the CDR3 reads CASSLQGLGDTQYF. CDR3 nucleotide sequence: TGTGCCAGCAGCCTACAGGGGCTGGGGGATACGCAGTATTTT.

The rearrangement uses TRBV4-1 and TRBJ2-7; 10 bases agree with TRBD2. The CDR3 length is 15 residues. Germline V gene lookup returns CDR1 MGHRA and CDR2 YSYEKL. The ends lost 4 bases at V and 2 bases at J; junction bases unmatched: 5. The CDR3 nucleotides read TGCGCCAGCAGCCCGCAGCGGGAGGGCCCCTACGAGCAGTACTTC. It translates to CASSPQREGPYEQYF.

This chain joins TRBV4-1 and TRBJ2-1; perhaps D is TRBD1 or TRBD2 (5 bases each). Germline V gene data show CDR1 as MGHRA and CDR2 as YSYEKL. V lost 0 bases, J lost 2 bases, and 11 bases lay in between. The CDR3 is made up of 16 amino acids. CDR3 protein: CASSQEGDPAYNEQFF. For the CDR3, the DNA is TGCGCCAGCAGCCAAGAGGGGGACCCCGCCTACAATGAGCAGTTCTTC.

The J gene is TRBJ2-7, the V gene TRBV7-6; 9 nucleotides match TRBD1. Per germline, CDR1 SGHVS and CDR2 FNYEAQ. This CDR3 comprises 14 residues. Germline trimming cut 5 bases from V and 3 bases from J; bases unmatched to any gene: 5. CDR3 sequence reads: CASSANRGLYEQYF. CDR3 sequence (DNA): TGTGCCAGCAGCGCTAACAGGGGGCTCTACGAGCAGTACTTC.

The V gene is TRBV5-1, the J gene TRBJ2-2; TRBD2 aligns across 13 bases. V dropped 4 bases and J dropped 5; count of bases not matched to a gene: 5. From germline, CDR1 is SGHRS and CDR2 YFSETQ. This CDR3 spans 16 amino acids. Here the CDR3 DNA reads TGCGCCAGCAGCAGGACTAGCGGGAGTGGTACCGGGGAGCTGTTTTTT. This gives the protein CASSRTSGSGTGELFF.